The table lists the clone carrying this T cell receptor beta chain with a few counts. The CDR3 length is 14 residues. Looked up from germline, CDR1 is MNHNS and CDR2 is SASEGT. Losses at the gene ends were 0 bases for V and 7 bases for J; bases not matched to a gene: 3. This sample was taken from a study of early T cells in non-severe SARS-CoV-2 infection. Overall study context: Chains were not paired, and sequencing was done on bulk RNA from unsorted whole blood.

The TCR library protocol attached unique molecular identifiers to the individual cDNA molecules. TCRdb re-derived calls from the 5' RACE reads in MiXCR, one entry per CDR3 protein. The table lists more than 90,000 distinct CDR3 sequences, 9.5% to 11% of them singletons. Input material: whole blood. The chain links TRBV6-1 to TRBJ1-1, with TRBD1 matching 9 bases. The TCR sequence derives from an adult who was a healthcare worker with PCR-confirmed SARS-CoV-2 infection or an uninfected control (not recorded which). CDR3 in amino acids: CASSEAGTGSEAFF. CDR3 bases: TGTGCCAGCAGTGAAGCCGGGACAGGGAGTGAAGCTTTCTTT.